One and the same sample provided the 17 T cell receptor beta chains below, sequenced in a study of T cell clonotyping in hematopoietic cell transplantation. Data came from immunoSEQ multiplex PCR; TCRdb stores just in-frame clones and leaves some out. Seen here are about 43,000 clones, 85% observed once, and the top ten hold approximately 3%. Described time point: recipient sample about 28 days before transplant, after cytoreduction. The sequencing here drew on peripheral blood mononuclear cells, taken before stem cell transplant. The receptors stem from a man aged 55-75 years with acute myeloid leukemia. Some clones in this sample may be carry-over from other donors' samples.

The V and J genes are TRBV27 and TRBJ2-3; D might be TRBD2 (6 bases). Trimming took 3 bases from V and 2 from J, leaving 9 bases between them. CDR3 size: 14 residues. From germline, CDR1 is MNHEY and CDR2 SMNVEV (reference sequence). The CDR3 sequence: CASSFRGNTDTQYF. CDR3 nucleotides: TGTGCCAGCAGTTTCCGGGGGAACACAGATACGCAGTATTTT.

The chain uses TRBV7-3 and TRBJ2-3; 14 bases map to TRBD2. From germline, CDR1 is SGHTA and CDR2 FQGTGA. CDR3 size: 16 residues. J was trimmed by 6 bases and V by 5 bases; bases with no gene match: 7. The CDR3 sequence is CASSATSGGGRDTQYF. The CDR3 DNA reads TGTGCCAGCAGCGCGACTAGCGGGGGGGGACGGGATACGCAGTATTTT.

In this sample, this clone turned up once. The chain has TRBV9 and TRBJ1-1, with 11 bases that match TRBD1. Looked up from germline, CDR1 is SGDLS and CDR2 is YYNGEE. The CDR3 extends over 14 amino acids. V was clipped by 3 bases and J by 5 bases; unmatched bases: 3. The CDR3 DNA reads TGTGCCAGCAGCGACCGGGACAGGGGGACTGAAGCTTTCTTT. It codes for CASSDRDRGTEAFF.

This chain joins TRBV10-1 and TRBJ1-5, with 10 positions matching TRBD1. Germline CDR1 is WNHNN and CDR2 is SYGVQD (reference sequence). The CDR3 is made up of 17 amino acids. V shed 10 bases, J shed 0 bases, and the junction held 12 bases outside the gene matches. The CDR3 nucleotides read TGCGCCACAAGGCCGGGACAGGGGTATTATAGCAATCAGCCCCAGCATTTT. This codes for CATRPGQGYYSNQPQHF.

The chain carries TRBV7-9 and TRBJ1-4; 8 bases match TRBD1. The CDR3 has 15 amino acids. V trimming: 2 bases; J trimming: 6 bases; junction bases outside the gene matches: 5. Germline assignment: CDR1 SEHNR and CDR2 FQNEAQ (reference sequence). The CDR3 spells CASSLQSGGYEKLFF. Written as DNA, the CDR3 is TGTGCCAGCAGCTTACAGTCAGGGGGCTATGAAAAACTGTTTTTT.

The J gene is TRBJ2-1, the V gene TRBV6-5; D is perhaps TRBD2 (7 bases). V was clipped by 5 bases and J by 7 bases, with 15 bases between them. Germline CDR1 MNHEY, CDR2 SVGAGI. There are 14 residues in the CDR3. The CDR3 region is CASSGGATRNEQFF. The CDR3 nucleotides read TGTGCCAGCAGTGGGGGGGCGACACGAAATGAGCAGTTCTTC.

The V and J genes are TRBV7-2 and TRBJ1-4; D not resolved. Germline values: CDR1 SGHTA, CDR2 FQGNSA. V lost 8 bases and J lost 2, with 9 bases in between. CDR3 length: 13 residues. CDR3 sequence reads: CASSKGTNEKLFF. DNA for the CDR3: TGTGCCAGCTCGAAGGGCACTAATGAAAAACTGTTTTTT. Using reference TRBV7-2 and TRBJ1-4 for the parts outside the CDR3, the full variable domain is GAGVSQSPSNKVTEKGKDVELRCDPISGHTALYWYRQSLGQGLEFLIYFQGNSAPDKSGLPSDRFSAERTGGSVSTLTIQRTQQEDSAVYLCASSKGTNEKLFFGSGTQLSVL.

The rearrangement uses TRBV9 and TRBJ1-4; D possibly corresponds to TRBD1 (6 bases). Trimming removed 0 bases at V and 2 bases at J, with 14 bases between. This CDR3 is built from 17 residues. CDR1 is SGDLS, CDR2 YYNGEE, per germline. CDR3 amino acids: CASSVGVGGRTNEKLFF. CDR3 sequence (DNA): TGTGCCAGCAGCGTAGGAGTGGGGGGCCGGACTAATGAAAAACTGTTTTTT.

The rearrangement links TRBV5-6 to TRBJ1-5, with D unclear. The V gene lost 1 base and the J gene lost 2 bases, with 10 bases spanning the gap. Germline CDR1 reads SGHDT; CDR2 reads YYEEEE. The CDR3 totals 15 residues. CDR3 bases: TGTGCCAGCAGCTTGCTGCTTGGTGGCAATCAGCCCCAGCATTTT. Its protein product is CASSLLLGGNQPQHF.

The gene calls are TRBV7-6 and TRBJ2-3; the match to TRBD2 covers 9 bases. V shed 2 bases, J shed 4 bases, and the junction held 10 bases outside the gene matches. Germline V gene sequence: CDR1 SGHVS, CDR2 FNYEAQ. This CDR3 has 17 amino acids. CDR3 region: CASSLLLSGGRADTQYF. The DNA for the CDR3 is TGTGCCAGCAGCTTATTGCTCAGCGGGGGGCGGGCAGATACGCAGTATTTT.

This chain uses TRBV5-6 with TRBJ2-3, with TRBD1 matching over 7 bases. Germline CDR1 SGHDT, CDR2 YYEEEE. This CDR3 region has 14 residues. V gave up 7 bases and J gave up 5 bases; unmatched junction bases: 10. In DNA form, the CDR3 reads TGTGCCAGCGGGAAAGACAGGGCTGGAGATACGCAGTATTTT. It is translated as CASGKDRAGDTQYF.

The chain carries TRBV7-8 and TRBJ1-2, with TRBD1 matching over 9 bases. Germline values: CDR1 SGHVS, CDR2 FQNEAQ. Trimming removed 5 bases from V and 5 bases from J; junction bases left unmatched: 12. This CDR3 has 16 residues. The CDR3 DNA follows: TGTGCCAGCAGCCCCCGCCCCGGGACAGGGATTTATGGCTACACCTTC. It is translated as CASSPRPGTGIYGYTF.

This clone was seen just once. The chain is built from TRBV6-5 and TRBJ2-7; a weak D match, TRBD1 (5 bases). Per the germline V gene, CDR1 is MNHEY and CDR2 is SVGAGI. Trimming left V 3 bases short and J 7 bases short, with 13 bases between. The CDR3 is 13 amino acids. This chain's CDR3 is CASSYPGHGEQYF. The CDR3 DNA reads as TGTGCCAGCAGTTATCCAGGACACGGTGAGCAGTACTTC.

This clone is a singleton in its sample. V usage is TRBV28 and J usage is TRBJ1-2; possibly TRBD1 for D (5 bases). The CDR3 contains 14 residues. CDR1 and CDR2 from the germline V gene are MDHEN and SYDVKM. V was clipped by 10 bases and J by 5 bases, with 20 bases between them. This CDR3 is CATHLRGGGYGYTF. The DNA of the CDR3 is TGTGCCACTCACTTAAGGGGCGGGGGATATGGCTACACCTTC.

The CDR3 DNA reads TGTGCCAGCAGCGGACCGGGACACCTCAGGAGTGGTGAAAAACTGTTTTTT. It specifies CASSGPGHLRSGEKLFF. V and J are TRBV11-2 and TRBJ1-4, with a possible D match to TRBD1 (6 bases). CDR3 length: 17 residues. Trimming removed 5 bases from V and 7 bases from J, with 23 bases in between. The germline V gene encodes CDR1 SGHAT and CDR2 FQNNGV. Full variable domain (rest looked up from reference TRBV11-2 and TRBJ1-4): EAGVAQSPRYKIIEKRQSVAFWCNPISGHATLYWYQQILGQGPKLLIQFQNNGVVDDSQLPKDRFSAERLKGVDSTLKIQPAKLEDSAVYLCASSGPGHLRSGEKLFFGSGTQLSVL.

The chain carries TRBV28 and TRBJ2-7, with no clear D. Trimming shortened V by 5 bases and J by 0 bases, and 8 bases separated the two germline ends. Germline assignment: CDR1 MDHEN and CDR2 SYDVKM. The CDR3 extends over 13 amino acids. The CDR3 coding sequence is TGTGCCAGCAGTCTGGGGTCCTCCTACGAGCAGTACTTC. Its protein is CASSLGSSYEQYF.

This chain connects TRBV6-6 to TRBJ2-7; maybe TRBD1 (5 bases). The V gene's germline CDR1 is MNHNY and CDR2 SVGAGI (reference sequence). Trimming stripped 0 bases from V and 6 bases from J, with 9 bases between. This CDR3 spans 13 amino acids. DNA for the CDR3: TGTGCCAGCAGTTACTCGATTCAGGGCGAGCAGTACTTC. This translates into CASSYSIQGEQYF.